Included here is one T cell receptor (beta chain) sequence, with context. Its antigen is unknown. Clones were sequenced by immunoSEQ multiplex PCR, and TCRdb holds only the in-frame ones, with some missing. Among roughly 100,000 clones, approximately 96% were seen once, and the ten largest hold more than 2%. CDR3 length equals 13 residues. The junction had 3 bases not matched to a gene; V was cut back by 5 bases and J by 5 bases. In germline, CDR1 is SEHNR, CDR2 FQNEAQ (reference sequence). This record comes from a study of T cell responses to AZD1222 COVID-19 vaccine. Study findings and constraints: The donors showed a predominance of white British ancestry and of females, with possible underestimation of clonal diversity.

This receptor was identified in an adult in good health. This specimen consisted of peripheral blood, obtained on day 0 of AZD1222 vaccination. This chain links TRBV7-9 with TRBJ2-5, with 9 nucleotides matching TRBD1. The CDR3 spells CASSQQGAETQYF. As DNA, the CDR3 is TGTGCCAGCAGCCAACAGGGGGCCGAGACCCAGTACTTC.